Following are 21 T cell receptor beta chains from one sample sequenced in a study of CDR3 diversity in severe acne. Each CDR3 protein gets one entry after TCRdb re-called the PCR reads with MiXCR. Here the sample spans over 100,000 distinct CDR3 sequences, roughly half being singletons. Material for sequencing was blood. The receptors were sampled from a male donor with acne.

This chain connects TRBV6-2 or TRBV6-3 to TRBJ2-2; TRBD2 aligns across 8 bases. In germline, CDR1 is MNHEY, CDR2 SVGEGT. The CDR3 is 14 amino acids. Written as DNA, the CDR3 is TGTGCTCTTAAAGCGGGGGTAGACACCGGGGAGCTGTTTTTT. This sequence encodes CALKAGVDTGELFF.

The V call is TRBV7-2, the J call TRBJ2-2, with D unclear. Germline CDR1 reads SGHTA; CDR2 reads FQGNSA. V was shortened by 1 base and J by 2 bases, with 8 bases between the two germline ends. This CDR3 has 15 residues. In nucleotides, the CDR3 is TGTGCCAGCAGCTTAGGCTCTGGAAACACCGGGGAGCTGTTTTTT. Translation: CASSLGSGNTGELFF.

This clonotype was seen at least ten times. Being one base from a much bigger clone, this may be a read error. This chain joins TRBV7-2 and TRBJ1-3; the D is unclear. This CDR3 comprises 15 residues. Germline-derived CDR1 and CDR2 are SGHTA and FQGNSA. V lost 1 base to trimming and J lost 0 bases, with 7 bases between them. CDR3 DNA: TGTGCCAGCAGCTTAGACGAAGGCTCTGGAAACACCATATATTTT. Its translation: CASSLDEGSGNTIYF. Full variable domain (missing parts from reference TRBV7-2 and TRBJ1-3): GAGVSQSPSNKVTEKGKDVELRCDPISGHTALYWYRQSLGQGLEFLIYFQGNSAPDKSGLPSDRFSAERTGGSVSTLTIQRTQQEDSAVYLCASSLDEGSGNTIYFGEGSWLTVV.

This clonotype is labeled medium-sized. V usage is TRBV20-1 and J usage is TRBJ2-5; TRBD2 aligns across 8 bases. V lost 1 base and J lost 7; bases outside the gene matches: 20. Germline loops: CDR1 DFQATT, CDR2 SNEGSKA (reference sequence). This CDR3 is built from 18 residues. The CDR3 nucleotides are TGCAGTGCTAGAGCCACCGGGACTAGTCATCCCCCCGAAGGGACCCAGTACTTC. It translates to CSARATGTSHPPEGTQYF.

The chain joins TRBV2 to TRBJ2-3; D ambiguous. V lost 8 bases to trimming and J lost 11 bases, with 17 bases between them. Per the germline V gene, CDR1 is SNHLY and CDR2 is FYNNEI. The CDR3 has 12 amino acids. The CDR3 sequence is CASQKGYNEQYF. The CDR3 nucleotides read TGTGCCAGCCAAAAGGGATACAATGAGCAGTATTTT.

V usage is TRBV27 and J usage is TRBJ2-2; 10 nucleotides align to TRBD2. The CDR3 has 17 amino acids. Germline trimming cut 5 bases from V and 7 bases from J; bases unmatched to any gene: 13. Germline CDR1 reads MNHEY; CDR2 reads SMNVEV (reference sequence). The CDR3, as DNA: TGTGCCAGCAGTCCCGAACTAGCGGGAAAGGGTTACGGGGAGCTGTTTTTT. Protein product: CASSPELAGKGYGELFF.

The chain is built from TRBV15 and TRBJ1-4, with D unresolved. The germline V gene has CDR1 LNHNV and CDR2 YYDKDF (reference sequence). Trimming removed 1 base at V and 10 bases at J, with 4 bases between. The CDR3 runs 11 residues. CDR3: CATSRGGKLFF. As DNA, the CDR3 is TGTGCCACCAGCAGAGGTGGAAAACTGTTTTTT. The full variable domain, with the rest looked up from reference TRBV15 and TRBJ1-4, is DAMVIQNPRYQVTQFGKPVTLSCSQTLNHNVMYWYQQKSSQAPKLLFHYYDKDFNNEADTPDNFQSRRPNTSFCFLDIRSPGLGDTAMYLCATSRGGKLFFGSGTQLSVL.

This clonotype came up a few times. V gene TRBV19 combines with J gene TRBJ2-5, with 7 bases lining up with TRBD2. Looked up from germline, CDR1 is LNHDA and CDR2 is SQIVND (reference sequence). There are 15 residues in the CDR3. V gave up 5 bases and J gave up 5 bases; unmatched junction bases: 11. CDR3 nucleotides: TGTGCCAGTAGTGGGGTAGCGGGTCACCGGGAGACCCAGTACTTC. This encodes CASSGVAGHRETQYF.

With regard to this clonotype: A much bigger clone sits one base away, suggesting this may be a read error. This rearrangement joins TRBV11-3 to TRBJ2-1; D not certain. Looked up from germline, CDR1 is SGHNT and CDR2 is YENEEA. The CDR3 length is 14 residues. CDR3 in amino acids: CASSLYLFQETKYF. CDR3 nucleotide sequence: TGTGCCAGCAGCTTGTATTTGTTTCAAGAGACCAAGTACTTC.

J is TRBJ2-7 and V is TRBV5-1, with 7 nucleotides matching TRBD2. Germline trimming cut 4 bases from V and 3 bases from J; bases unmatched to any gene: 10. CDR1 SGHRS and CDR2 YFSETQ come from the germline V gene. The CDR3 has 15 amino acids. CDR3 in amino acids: CASSQDPAGVYEQYF. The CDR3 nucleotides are TGCGCCAGCAGCCAAGATCCCGCGGGAGTCTACGAGCAGTACTTC.

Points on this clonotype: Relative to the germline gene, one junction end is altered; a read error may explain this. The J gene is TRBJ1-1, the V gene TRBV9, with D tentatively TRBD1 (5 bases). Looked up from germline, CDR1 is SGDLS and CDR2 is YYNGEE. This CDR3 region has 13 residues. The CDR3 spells CASSAREDTEAFF. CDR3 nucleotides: TGTGCCAGCAGCGCACGAGAGGACACCGAAGCTTTCTTT.

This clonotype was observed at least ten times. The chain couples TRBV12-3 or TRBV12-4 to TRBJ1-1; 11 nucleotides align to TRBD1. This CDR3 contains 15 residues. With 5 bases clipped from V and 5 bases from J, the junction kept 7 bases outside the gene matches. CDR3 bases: TGTGCCAGCAGTAGGACAGGGGGCGAAAGGACTGAAGCTTTCTTT. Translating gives CASSRTGGERTEAFF.

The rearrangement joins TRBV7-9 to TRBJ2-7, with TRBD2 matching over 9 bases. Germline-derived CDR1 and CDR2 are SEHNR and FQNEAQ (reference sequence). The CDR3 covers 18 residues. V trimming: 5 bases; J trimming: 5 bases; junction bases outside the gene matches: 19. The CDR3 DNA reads TGTGCCAGCAGCCGCCATCTCGGCGGGAGGGCTCCCGGGAACGAGCAGTACTTC. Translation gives CASSRHLGGRAPGNEQYF.

This CDR3 reads CASVPQGASTDTQYF. The CDR3 DNA is TGTGCCAGCGTCCCACAGGGGGCGAGCACAGATACGCAGTATTTT. The chain combines TRBV6-1 with TRBJ2-3, with 9 bases aligning to TRBD1. Trimming cost V 8 bases and J 0 bases; bases outside gene matches: 6. CDR3 size: 15 residues. Germline lookup yields CDR1 MNHNS and CDR2 SASEGT.

The CDR3 loop is CASRTDRAQSEQYF. The CDR3 DNA reads TGTGCCAGCAGAACGGACAGGGCCCAATCCGAGCAGTACTTC. The J gene is TRBJ2-7, the V gene TRBV6-6; 8 bases map to TRBD1. Germline-derived CDR1 and CDR2 are MNHNY and SVGAGI (reference sequence). There are 14 residues in the CDR3. The V gene end was trimmed by 6 bases and the J gene end by 6 bases; junction bases not matched to a gene: 10.

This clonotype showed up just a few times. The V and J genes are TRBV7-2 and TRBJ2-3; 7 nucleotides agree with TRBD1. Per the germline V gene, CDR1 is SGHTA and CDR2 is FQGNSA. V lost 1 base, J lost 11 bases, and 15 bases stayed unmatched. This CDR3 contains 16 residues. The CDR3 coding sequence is TGTGCCAGCAGCTTAGTCTACAGGGGCGGACGGCATGAGCAGTATTTT. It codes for CASSLVYRGGRHEQYF.

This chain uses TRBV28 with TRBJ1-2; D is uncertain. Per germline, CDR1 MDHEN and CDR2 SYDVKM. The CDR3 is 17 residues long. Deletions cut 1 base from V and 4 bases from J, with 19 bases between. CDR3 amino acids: CASSLLGQSYTRYGYTF. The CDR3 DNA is TGTGCCAGCAGTTTATTAGGGCAGTCATACACCCGCTATGGCTACACCTTC.

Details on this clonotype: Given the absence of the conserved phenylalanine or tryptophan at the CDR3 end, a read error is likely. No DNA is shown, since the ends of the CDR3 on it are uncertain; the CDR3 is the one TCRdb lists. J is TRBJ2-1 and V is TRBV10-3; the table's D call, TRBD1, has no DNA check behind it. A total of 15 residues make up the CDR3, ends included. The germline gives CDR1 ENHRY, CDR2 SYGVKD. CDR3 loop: CAILSTETGNNEQTL.

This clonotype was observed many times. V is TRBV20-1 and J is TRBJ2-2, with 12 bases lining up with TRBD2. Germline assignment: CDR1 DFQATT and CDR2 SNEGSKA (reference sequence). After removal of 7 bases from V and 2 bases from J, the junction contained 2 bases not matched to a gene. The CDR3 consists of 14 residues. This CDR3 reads CSVLAGGNTGELFF. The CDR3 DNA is TGCAGTGTACTAGCGGGAGGTAACACCGGGGAGCTGTTTTTT.

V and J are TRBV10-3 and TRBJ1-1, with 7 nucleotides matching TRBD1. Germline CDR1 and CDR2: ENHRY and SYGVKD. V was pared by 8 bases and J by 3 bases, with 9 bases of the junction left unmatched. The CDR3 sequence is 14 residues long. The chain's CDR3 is CAILPPGGYTEAFF. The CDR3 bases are TGTGCCATCCTCCCCCCAGGGGGGTACACTGAAGCTTTCTTT.

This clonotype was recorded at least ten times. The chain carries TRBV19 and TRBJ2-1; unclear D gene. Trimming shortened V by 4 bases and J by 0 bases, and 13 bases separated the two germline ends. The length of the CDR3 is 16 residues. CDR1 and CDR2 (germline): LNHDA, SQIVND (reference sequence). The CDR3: CASSTQKASSYNEQFF. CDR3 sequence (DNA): TGTGCCAGTAGTACCCAAAAGGCTAGCTCCTACAATGAGCAGTTCTTC.